This TCR beta chain was retrieved from a study of blood T cell repertoires in COVID-19. Study-level background: T cells, B-cell-depleted T cells, or PBMCs supplied cDNA or gDNA.

In the authors' workflow: Nucleated cell number was recorded as an estimate derived from reference gene primer amplification. Profiled with immunoSEQ multiplex PCR; TCRdb holds only in-frame clones, not every one. Clonal size and the V and J genes are those of that table, whereas D and trimming came from the DNA. The table shows 250,000 to 350,000 clones, with 87% occurring only once. Between the trimmed V and J ends, which lost 7 bases and 4 bases, there was a span of 20 bases. The germline CDR1 and CDR2 sequences are MDHEN and SYDVKM. CDR3 length: 16 residues. The TCR originated in a woman aged 40 to 50 who had recovered from COVID-19. This sequence joins TRBV28 and TRBJ2-1; D may be TRBD2 (6 bases). The sample comprised PBMCs or T cells enriched from blood (not recorded which). In DNA, the CDR3 is TGTGCCAGCATTTACTCTTCCGGGACTTATTACAATGAGCAGTTCTTC. Translation gives CASIYSSGTYYNEQFF.